This paragraph covers one T cell receptor (beta chain) sequence. Antigen specificity is unknown. The data belong to a study of T cells in localized non-small cell lung cancer. Study results and caveats: When the top 100 tumor clones were examined, a median approximately 62 of them also appeared in the adjacent lung, which was paired and uninvolved.

The V end lost 4 bases, the J end lost 5 bases, and 11 bases lay between the germline ends. Germline lookup yields CDR1 SEHNR and CDR2 FQNEAQ (reference sequence). The CDR3 spans 13 residues. Clones were read by immunoSEQ multiplex PCR, and TCRdb kept only the in-frame ones, dropping some. The data contain 65,000 or so clones, about four fifths of them singletons. This chain connects TRBV7-9 to TRBJ2-5; D gene uncertain. The material sequenced was PBMCs, taken before any cancer treatment. The sequence was collected from a man between 40 and 70 years old with stage II lung adenocarcinoma. CDR3 protein: CASSSQERETQYF. The CDR3 DNA is TGTGCCAGCAGCTCCCAGGAAAGGGAGACCCAGTACTTC.